This entry concerns a single T cell receptor beta chain. A much larger clone differs from this one at a single base, so this may be a read error. The same CDR3 also results from other DNA sequences found in this sample. The sample originates from a study of blood T cell repertoires in COVID-19. Study in general: Donors in the United States, Italy and Spain gave samples during acute or convalescent COVID-19.

J gave up 5 bases and V 2 bases, and 2 bases lay outside the gene matches. CDR1 is MNHNS, CDR2 SASEGT, per germline. The CDR3 length is 15 residues. Clinical history as reported by participants underpinned cohort assignment. Original handling: Estimated nucleated cell counts came from reference gene primer amplification. Repertoires were generated with immunoSEQ multiplex PCR, while TCRdb's copy carries only in-frame clones and drops some. V and J calls and clone size are copied from that table; D and trimming were computed from the DNA. The sample carries over 150,000 clones, 85% to 90% recorded once.

The sequence derives from a man aged 35 to 55 who had recovered from COVID-19. Sequenced material: PBMCs or T cells enriched from blood (not recorded which). V gene TRBV6-1 combines with J gene TRBJ2-5; 13 bases are a match to TRBD2. In DNA form, the CDR3 reads TGTGCCAGCAGTGAAACTAGCGGGGGGGCGGAGACCCAGTACTTC. This codes for CASSETSGGAETQYF.